Shown below are 9 T cell receptor beta chains from a single sample sequenced in a study of beta chain features in type 1 diabetes. Expressed TCRB transcripts were sequenced after all isolated RNA was converted to cDNA. Profiling relied on immunoSEQ multiplex PCR, and the TCRdb table lists in-frame clones only, not all of them. The data show over 120,000 clones, over 9.5% seen once. Material for sequencing was naive CD4+ T cells from blood. Source of these receptors: a man between 18 and 35 years old in good health.

This chain joins TRBV27 and TRBJ2-5; TRBD2 matches at 7 bases. Germline values: CDR1 MNHEY, CDR2 SMNVEV (reference sequence). With 0 bases clipped from V and 5 bases from J, the junction kept 12 bases outside the gene matches. The CDR3 runs 17 residues. CDR3 sequence reads: CASSLSGGGAHLETQYF. CDR3 in DNA: TGTGCCAGCAGTTTATCAGGCGGGGGAGCACATTTGGAGACCCAGTACTTC.

V is TRBV6-1 and J is TRBJ2-1; 12 bases are a match to TRBD2. The CDR3 has 15 residues. Germline V gene lookup returns CDR1 MNHNS and CDR2 SASEGT. After removal of 0 bases from V and 8 bases from J, the junction contained 2 bases not matched to a gene. CDR3 sequence reads: CASSEALAGGYEQFF. DNA for the CDR3: TGTGCCAGCAGTGAAGCGCTAGCGGGGGGGTATGAGCAGTTCTTC.

This clone turned up a few times. The V call is TRBV9, the J call TRBJ2-3, with D possibly being TRBD1 (5 bases). Germline V CDR1 and CDR2: SGDLS, YYNGEE. The CDR3 spans 13 residues. V was pared by 4 bases and J by 3 bases, with 9 bases between. The CDR3 reads CASSSGPTDTQYF. CDR3 in DNA: TGTGCCAGCAGCTCAGGGCCTACAGATACGCAGTATTTT.

The genes are TRBV5-1 and TRBJ1-6; no reliable D call. In germline, CDR1 is SGHRS, CDR2 YFSETQ. Trimming stripped 0 bases from V and 8 bases from J, with 6 bases between. The CDR3 is made up of 13 amino acids. The CDR3 bases are TGCGCCAGCAGCTTGGCGGAGGATTCACCCCTCCACTTT. It yields the protein CASSLAEDSPLHF.

This clone has just a few counts. The chain employs TRBV5-1 and TRBJ2-1, with D maybe TRBD2 (6 bases). CDR3 length: 14 residues. Trimming pared 4 bases from V and 7 bases from J, leaving 15 bases between. The germline gives CDR1 SGHRS, CDR2 YFSETQ. In nucleotides, the CDR3 is TGCGCCAGCAGCACCGGGACTCAATCGAATGAGCAGTTCTTC. Translation: CASSTGTQSNEQFF.

The chain carries TRBV18 and TRBJ1-4, with 10 bases that match TRBD1. Germline values: CDR1 KGHSH, CDR2 LQKENI. The V segment lost 0 bases and the J segment 8 bases; nucleotides outside the gene matches: 3. The CDR3 is made up of 15 amino acids. The CDR3, as DNA: TGTGCCAGCTCACCACCCGGGACAGGGGAAGAAAAACTGTTTTTT. It is translated as CASSPPGTGEEKLFF. The variable domain in full, with the rest retrieved from reference TRBV18 and TRBJ1-4, is NAGVMQNPRHLVRRRGQEARLRCSPMKGHSHVYWYRQLPEEGLKFMVYLQKENIIDESGMPKERFSAEFPKEGPSILRIQQVVRGDSAAYFCASSPPGTGEEKLFFGSGTQLSVL.

This clone was seen many times. The chain employs TRBV4-2 and TRBJ2-7; tentatively, D is TRBD2 (5 bases). Trimming pared 0 bases from V and 7 bases from J, leaving 13 bases between. Germline assignment: CDR1 LGHNA and CDR2 YNFKEQ. This CDR3 contains 14 residues. The DNA of the CDR3 is TGTGCCAGCAGCCAAGATTGGGGTAGGGAGGAGCAGTACTTC. It codes for CASSQDWGREEQYF.

The chain uses TRBV7-6 and TRBJ2-3; D perhaps matches TRBD2 (7 bases). V lost 6 bases, J lost 4 bases, and 14 bases lay in between. The V gene's germline CDR1 is SGHVS and CDR2 FNYEAQ. The CDR3 length is 14 residues. CDR3 sequence (DNA): TGTGCCAGCAGTTCGGGGAGGGGGGCAGATACGCAGTATTTT. Translation: CASSSGRGADTQYF.

This chain joins TRBV4-3 and TRBJ2-4; 8 positions match TRBD1. The CDR3 runs to 20 residues. Germline assignment: CDR1 LGHNA and CDR2 YSLEER. J gave up 1 base and V 0 bases, and 14 bases lay outside the gene matches. The CDR3 protein is CASSQDLDRGLLRAKNIQYF. CDR3 DNA sequence: TGCGCCAGCAGCCAAGATCTTGACAGGGGCTTACTACGGGCCAAAAACATTCAGTACTTC.